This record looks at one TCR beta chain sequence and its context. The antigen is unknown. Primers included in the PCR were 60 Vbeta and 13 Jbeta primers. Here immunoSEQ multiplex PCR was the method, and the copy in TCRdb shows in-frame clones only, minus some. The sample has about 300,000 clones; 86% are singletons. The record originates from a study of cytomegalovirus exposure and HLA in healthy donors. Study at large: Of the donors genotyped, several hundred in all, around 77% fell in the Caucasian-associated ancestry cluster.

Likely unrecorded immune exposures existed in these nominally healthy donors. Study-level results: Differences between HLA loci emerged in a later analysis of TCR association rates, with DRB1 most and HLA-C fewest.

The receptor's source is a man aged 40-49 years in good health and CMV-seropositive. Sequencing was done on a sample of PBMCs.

The CDR3 loop is CAIRGRTGSRSGNTIYF. The CDR3 coding sequence is TGTGCCATCAGAGGGAGGACAGGGTCACGCTCTGGAAACACCATATATTTT. The chain links TRBV10-3 to TRBJ1-3, with 8 bases matching TRBD1. After removal of 6 bases from V and 0 bases from J, the junction contained 10 bases not matched to a gene. This CDR3 comprises 17 residues. Germline CDR1 reads ENHRY; CDR2 reads SYGVKD.